Each of the 15 T cell receptor beta chains below was sequenced from the same sample in a study of blood T cell repertoires in COVID-19. The method was immunoSEQ multiplex PCR; TCRdb's version includes in-frame clones alone and lacks a portion of them. The table records about 97,000 clones, approximately 84% of them present only once. The sample was peripheral blood. The origin of the receptors is a man between 65 and 85 years old with acute or convalescent COVID-19.

V and J are TRBV7-9 and TRBJ1-2; no clear D. Germline lookup yields CDR1 SEHNR and CDR2 FQNEAQ (reference sequence). The CDR3 spans 12 residues. V was shortened by 4 bases and J by 7 bases, with 10 bases between the two germline ends. The chain's CDR3 is CASSSTSGGYTF. The CDR3, as DNA: TGTGCCAGCAGCTCTACCAGCGGTGGCTACACCTTC.

The chain is built from TRBV29-1 and TRBJ1-2; TRBD1 aligns across 7 bases. Germline V gene lookup returns CDR1 SQVTM and CDR2 ANQGSEA. This CDR3 is built from 12 residues. V was pared by 6 bases and J by 9 bases, with 10 bases of the junction left unmatched. CDR3 region: CSVDRVRRSYTF. The CDR3, as DNA: TGCAGCGTCGACAGGGTCCGGCGTAGCTACACCTTC.

The genes are TRBV5-4 and TRBJ2-1, with D possibly being TRBD1 (5 bases). V shed 1 base and J shed 7 bases, with 12 bases lying between them. CDR3 length: 14 residues. The V gene's germline CDR1 is SGHNT and CDR2 YYREEE (reference sequence). DNA for the CDR3: TGTGCCAGCAGCTTGAAACAGGTTGGAAATGAGCAGTTCTTC. This gives the protein CASSLKQVGNEQFF.

This clone has more than one count but fewer than ten. This rearrangement joins TRBV6-6 to TRBJ2-2; 7 bases fit TRBD2. CDR3 length equals 15 residues. Unmatched junction bases numbered 3, after V lost 1 base and J lost 4 bases. Germline V gene lookup returns CDR1 MNHNY and CDR2 SVGAGI (reference sequence). The CDR3 sequence is CASSYLTSSTGELFF. CDR3 DNA: TGTGCCAGCAGTTACTTGACTAGCAGCACCGGGGAGCTGTTTTTT.

V and J are TRBV7-9 and TRBJ1-2; 7 bases agree with TRBD1. The CDR3 has 13 amino acids. The trim removed 1 base at V and 6 bases at J, leaving 2 bases unmatched. Germline CDR1 and CDR2: SEHNR and FQNEAQ (reference sequence). CDR3 nucleotide sequence: TGTGCCAGCAGCTTAGGACAGGGAGATGGCTACACCTTC. Translation: CASSLGQGDGYTF.

The chain uses TRBV30 and TRBJ2-3; possibly TRBD1 for D (5 bases). V shed 1 base and J shed 2 bases, with 13 bases lying between them. Germline CDR1 GTSNPN, CDR2 SVGIG (reference sequence). CDR3 length equals 15 residues. Here the CDR3 DNA reads TGTGCCTGGAGTGATTTCCAGGGAATCACAGATACGCAGTATTTT. This encodes CAWSDFQGITDTQYF.

The rearrangement joins TRBV6-5 to TRBJ1-2; tentative D call: TRBD1 (6 bases). CDR3 size: 14 residues. V was cut by 5 bases and J by 4 bases, with 14 bases left in between. Germline V lookup: CDR1 MNHEY, CDR2 SVGAGI. In DNA form, the CDR3 reads TGTGCCAGCAGTCTGGCCGGGACAATCTATGGCTACACCTTC. Its translation: CASSLAGTIYGYTF.

V gene TRBV30 combines with J gene TRBJ1-1; D is perhaps TRBD1 (6 bases). Deletions cut 3 bases from V and 0 bases from J, with 11 bases between. Germline V gives CDR1 GTSNPN, CDR2 SVGIG (reference sequence). The CDR3 is made up of 14 amino acids. Here the CDR3 reads CAWRGGALNTEAFF. The CDR3 DNA reads TGTGCCTGGAGAGGGGGGGCGCTGAACACTGAAGCTTTCTTT.

This sequence joins TRBV28 and TRBJ2-5; TRBD2 agrees at 11 bases. With 5 bases clipped from V and 4 bases from J, the junction kept 12 bases outside the gene matches. Germline values: CDR1 MDHEN, CDR2 SYDVKM. The CDR3 has 17 residues. The CDR3 reads CASSPHWIAGGLETQYF. CDR3 DNA sequence: TGTGCCAGCAGTCCTCATTGGATAGCGGGAGGGCTAGAGACCCAGTACTTC.

The J gene is TRBJ1-1, the V gene TRBV5-1; D is perhaps TRBD1 (6 bases). Trimming shortened V by 0 bases and J by 1 base, and 16 bases separated the two germline ends. Germline V gene lookup returns CDR1 SGHRS and CDR2 YFSETQ. The CDR3 runs to 17 residues. The CDR3 region has the DNA TGCGCCAGCAGCTTGGATTTACAGGGCACGGCGAACACTGAAGCTTTCTTT. Translated, it gives CASSLDLQGTANTEAFF.

The chain carries TRBV6-5 and TRBJ1-4, with 7 bases aligning to TRBD1. Germline lookup yields CDR1 MNHEY and CDR2 SVGAGI. The CDR3 runs to 14 residues. V was pared by 7 bases and J by 8 bases, with 10 bases of the junction left unmatched. This CDR3 reads CASKRRDRGEKLFF. The DNA of the CDR3 is TGTGCCAGCAAGCGTAGGGACAGAGGGGAAAAACTGTTTTTT.

The CDR3 here is CASSTYLGGGETQYF. DNA of the CDR3: TGTGCCAGCAGTACCTATTTGGGGGGAGGGGAGACCCAGTACTTC. The rearrangement joins TRBV28 to TRBJ2-5; the match to TRBD2 covers 7 bases. Trimming removed 5 bases from V and 5 bases from J; junction bases left unmatched: 11. There are 15 residues in the CDR3. CDR1 is MDHEN and CDR2 is SYDVKM in the germline V gene. Looking up the rest from reference TRBV28 and TRBJ2-5 gives the full variable domain: DVKVTQSSRYLVKRTGEKVFLECVQDMDHENMFWYRQDPGLGLRLIYFSYDVKMKEKGDIPEGYSVSREKKERFSLILESASTNQTSMYLCASSTYLGGGETQYFGPGTRLLVL.

The genes are TRBV7-2 and TRBJ2-3, with TRBD2 matching over 11 bases. The germline gives CDR1 SGHTA, CDR2 FQGNSA. Trimming took 1 base from V and 5 from J; bases not matched to a gene: 14. The CDR3 runs to 19 residues. DNA for the CDR3: TGTGCCAGCAGCTTAGTCCCCCGGCTAGCGGGAGGTGTACAAGATACGCAGTATTTT. This codes for CASSLVPRLAGGVQDTQYF.

This clone has only a few counts. This chain links TRBV25-1 with TRBJ2-1; 9 bases are shared with TRBD1. V lost 6 bases, J lost 4 bases, and 16 bases stayed unmatched. Germline V gene lookup returns CDR1 MGHDK and CDR2 SYGVNS. The CDR3 sequence is 18 residues long. CDR3 bases: TGTGCCAGCAGCGAAGTACGATTAGACAGGGGGATTTACAATGAGCAGTTCTTC. It codes for CASSEVRLDRGIYNEQFF.

The rearrangement links TRBV29-1 to TRBJ1-1; D uncertain. This CDR3 has 14 amino acids. V lost 4 bases and J lost 0, with 12 bases in between. Germline V lookup: CDR1 SQVTM, CDR2 ANQGSEA. The CDR3 DNA follows: TGCAGCGTTGTGGTTCCAGGAATGAACACTGAAGCTTTCTTT. It specifies CSVVVPGMNTEAFF.